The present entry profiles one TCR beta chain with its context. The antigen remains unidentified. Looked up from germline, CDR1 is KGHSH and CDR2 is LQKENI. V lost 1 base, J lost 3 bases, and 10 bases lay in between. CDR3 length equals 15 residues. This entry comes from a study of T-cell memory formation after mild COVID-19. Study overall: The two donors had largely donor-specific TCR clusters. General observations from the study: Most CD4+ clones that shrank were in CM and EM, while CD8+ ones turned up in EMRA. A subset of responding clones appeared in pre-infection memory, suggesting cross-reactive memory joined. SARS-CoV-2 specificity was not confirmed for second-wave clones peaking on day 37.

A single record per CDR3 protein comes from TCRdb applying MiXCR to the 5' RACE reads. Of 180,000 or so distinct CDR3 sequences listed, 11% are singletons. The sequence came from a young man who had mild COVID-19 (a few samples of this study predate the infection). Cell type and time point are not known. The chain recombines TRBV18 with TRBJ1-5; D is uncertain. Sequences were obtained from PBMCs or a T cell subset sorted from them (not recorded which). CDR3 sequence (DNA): TGTGCCAGCTCACCACAACAGATCATCAATCAGCCCCAGCATTTT. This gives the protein CASSPQQIINQPQHF.